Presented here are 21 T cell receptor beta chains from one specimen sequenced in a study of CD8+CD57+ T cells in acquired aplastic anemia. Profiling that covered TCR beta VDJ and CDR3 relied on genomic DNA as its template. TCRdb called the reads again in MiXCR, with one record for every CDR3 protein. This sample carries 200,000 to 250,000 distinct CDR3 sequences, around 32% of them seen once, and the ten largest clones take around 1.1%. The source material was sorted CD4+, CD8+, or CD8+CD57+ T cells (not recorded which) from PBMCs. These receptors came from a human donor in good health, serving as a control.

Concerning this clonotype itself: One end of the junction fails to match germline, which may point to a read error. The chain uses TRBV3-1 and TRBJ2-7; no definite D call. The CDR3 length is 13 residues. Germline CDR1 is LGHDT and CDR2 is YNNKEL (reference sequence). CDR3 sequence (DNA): TGTGTCAGCAGCCAAGTCGACTCCTACGAGCAGTACTTC. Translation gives CVSSQVDSYEQYF.

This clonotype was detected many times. The CDR3 DNA reads as TGTGCCAGTAGTATCCGGGACAGGGAATATGGCTACACCTTC. It is translated as CASSIRDREYGYTF. The genes are TRBV19 and TRBJ1-2; 9 nucleotides line up with TRBD1. Trimming cost V 3 bases and J 5 bases; bases outside gene matches: 4. This CDR3 comprises 14 residues. The germline gives CDR1 LNHDA, CDR2 SQIVND (reference sequence).

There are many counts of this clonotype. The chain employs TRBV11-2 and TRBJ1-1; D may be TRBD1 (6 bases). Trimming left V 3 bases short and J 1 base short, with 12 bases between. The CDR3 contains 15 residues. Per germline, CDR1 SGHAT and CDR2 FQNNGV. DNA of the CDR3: TGTGCCAGCAGCTTTAGATCGGGACAGAACACTGAAGCTTTCTTT. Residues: CASSFRSGQNTEAFF.

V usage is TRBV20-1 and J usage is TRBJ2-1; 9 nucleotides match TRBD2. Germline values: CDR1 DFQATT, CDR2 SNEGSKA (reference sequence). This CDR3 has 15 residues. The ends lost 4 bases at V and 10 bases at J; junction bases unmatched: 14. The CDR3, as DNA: TGCAGTGCTACGTTATCGGGCGGGAGGGGTGGCGAGCAGTTCTTC. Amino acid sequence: CSATLSGGRGGEQFF.

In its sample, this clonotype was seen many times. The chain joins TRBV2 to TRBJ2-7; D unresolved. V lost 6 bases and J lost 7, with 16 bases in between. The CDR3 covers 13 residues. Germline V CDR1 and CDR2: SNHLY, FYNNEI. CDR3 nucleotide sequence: TGTGCCAGCAGCGTCAGCATGGACCGGGAGCAGTACTTC. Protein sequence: CASSVSMDREQYF.

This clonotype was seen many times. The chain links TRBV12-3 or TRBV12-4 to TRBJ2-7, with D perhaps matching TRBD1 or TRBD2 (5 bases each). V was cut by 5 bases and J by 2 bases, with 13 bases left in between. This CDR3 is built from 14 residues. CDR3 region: CASSGGRRPYEQYF. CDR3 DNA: TGTGCCAGCAGTGGGGGACGGCGCCCCTACGAGCAGTACTTC.

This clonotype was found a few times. This CDR3 reads CASSIRGPGASGSSYNEQFF. For the CDR3, the DNA is TGTGCCAGTAGTATACGAGGCCCCGGGGCTAGCGGGAGCTCCTACAATGAGCAGTTCTTC. The J gene is TRBJ2-1, the V gene TRBV19, with 10 bases aligning to TRBD2. This CDR3 comprises 20 residues. V shed 2 bases, J shed 0 bases, and the junction held 13 bases outside the gene matches. Germline V gene sequence: CDR1 LNHDA, CDR2 SQIVND (reference sequence).

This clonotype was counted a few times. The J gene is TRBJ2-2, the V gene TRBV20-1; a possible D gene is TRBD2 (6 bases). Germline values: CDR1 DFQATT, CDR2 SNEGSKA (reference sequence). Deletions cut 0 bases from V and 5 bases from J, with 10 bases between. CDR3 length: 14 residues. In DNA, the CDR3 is TGCAGTGCTAGAGATAGTCGGGGGACCGGGGAGCTGTTTTTT. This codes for CSARDSRGTGELFF.

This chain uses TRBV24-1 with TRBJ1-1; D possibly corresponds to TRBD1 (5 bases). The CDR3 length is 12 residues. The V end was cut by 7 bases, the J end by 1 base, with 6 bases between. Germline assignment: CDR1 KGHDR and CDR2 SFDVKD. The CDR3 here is CATSGGNTEAFF. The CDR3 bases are TGTGCCACCAGCGGGGGGAACACTGAAGCTTTCTTT.

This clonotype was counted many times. CDR3 nucleotide sequence: TGTGCCAGCAGTCCACACAGGGGCGAGACCCAGTACTTC. This encodes CASSPHRGETQYF. The chain carries TRBV2 and TRBJ2-5; 7 nucleotides agree with TRBD1. Germline loops: CDR1 SNHLY, CDR2 FYNNEI. The V gene end was trimmed by 5 bases and the J gene end by 5 bases; junction bases not matched to a gene: 5. The CDR3 contains 13 residues.

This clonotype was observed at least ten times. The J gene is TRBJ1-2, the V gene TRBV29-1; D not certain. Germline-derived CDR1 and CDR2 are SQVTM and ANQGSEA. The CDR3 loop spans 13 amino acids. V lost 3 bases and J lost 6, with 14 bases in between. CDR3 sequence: CSVDEEGVNGYTF. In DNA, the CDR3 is TGCAGCGTTGATGAAGAGGGAGTAAATGGCTACACCTTC.

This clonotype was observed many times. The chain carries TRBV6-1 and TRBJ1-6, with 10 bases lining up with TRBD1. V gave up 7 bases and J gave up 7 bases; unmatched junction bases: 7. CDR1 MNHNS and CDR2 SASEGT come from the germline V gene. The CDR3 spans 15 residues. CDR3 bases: TGTGCCAGCACACCGGGACAGGGGCGGAATTCACCCCTCCACTTT. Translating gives CASTPGQGRNSPLHF.

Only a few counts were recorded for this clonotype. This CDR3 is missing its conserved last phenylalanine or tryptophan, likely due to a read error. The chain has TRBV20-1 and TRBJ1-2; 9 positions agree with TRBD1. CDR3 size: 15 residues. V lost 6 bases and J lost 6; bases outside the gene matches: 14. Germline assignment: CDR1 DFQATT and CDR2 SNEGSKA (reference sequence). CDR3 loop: CSAEVSDRGADGYTL. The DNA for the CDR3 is TGCAGTGCCGAAGTGTCGGACAGGGGCGCCGATGGCTACACCCTC.

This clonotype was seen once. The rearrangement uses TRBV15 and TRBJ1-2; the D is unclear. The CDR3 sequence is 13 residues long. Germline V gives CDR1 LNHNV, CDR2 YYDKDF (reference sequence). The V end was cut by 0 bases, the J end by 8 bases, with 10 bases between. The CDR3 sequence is CATSRDYSEGYTF. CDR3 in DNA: TGTGCCACCAGCAGAGATTATTCGGAGGGCTACACCTTC.

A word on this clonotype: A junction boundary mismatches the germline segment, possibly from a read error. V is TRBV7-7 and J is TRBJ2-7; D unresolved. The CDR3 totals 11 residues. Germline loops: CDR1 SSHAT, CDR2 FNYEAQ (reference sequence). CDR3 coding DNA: TGTGCTAGCAGCTTAAGGTGCGAGCAGTACTTC. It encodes CASSLRCEQYF.

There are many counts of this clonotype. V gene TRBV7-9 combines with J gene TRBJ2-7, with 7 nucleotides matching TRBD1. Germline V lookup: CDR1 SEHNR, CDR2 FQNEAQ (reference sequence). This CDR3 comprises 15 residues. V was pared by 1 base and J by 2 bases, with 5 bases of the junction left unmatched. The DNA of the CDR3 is TGTGCCAGCAGCTTAGGGCCCGGGACAGCCTACGAGCAGTACTTC. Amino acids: CASSLGPGTAYEQYF. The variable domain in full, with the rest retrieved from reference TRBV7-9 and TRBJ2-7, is DTGVSQNPRHKITKRGQNVTFRCDPISEHNRLYWYRQTLGQGPEFLTYFQNEAQLEKSRLLSDRFSAERPKGSFSTLEIQRTEQGDSAMYLCASSLGPGTAYEQYFGPGTRLTVT.

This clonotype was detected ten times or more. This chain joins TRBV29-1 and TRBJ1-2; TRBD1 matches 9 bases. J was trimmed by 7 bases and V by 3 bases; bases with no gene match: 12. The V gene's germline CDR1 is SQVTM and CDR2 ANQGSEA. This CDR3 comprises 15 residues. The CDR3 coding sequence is TGCAGCGTTGATGTTATTGGAGGGACAGGGTTTGGCTACACCTTC. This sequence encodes CSVDVIGGTGFGYTF.

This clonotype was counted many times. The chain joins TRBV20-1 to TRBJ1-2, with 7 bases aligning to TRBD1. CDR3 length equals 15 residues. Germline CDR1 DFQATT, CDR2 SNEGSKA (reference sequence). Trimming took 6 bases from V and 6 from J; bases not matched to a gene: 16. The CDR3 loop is CSANARKQGPNGYTF. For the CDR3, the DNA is TGCAGTGCCAACGCAAGGAAACAGGGGCCGAATGGCTACACCTTC.

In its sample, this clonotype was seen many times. CDR3 nucleotides: TGCAGTGCCCGACAGGGGGTTTACTATGGCTACACCTTC. Protein product: CSARQGVYYGYTF. J is TRBJ1-2 and V is TRBV20-1; TRBD1 matches at 9 bases. The germline CDR1 and CDR2 sequences are DFQATT and SNEGSKA (reference sequence). The CDR3 extends over 13 amino acids. V trimming: 6 bases; J trimming: 3 bases; junction bases outside the gene matches: 5.

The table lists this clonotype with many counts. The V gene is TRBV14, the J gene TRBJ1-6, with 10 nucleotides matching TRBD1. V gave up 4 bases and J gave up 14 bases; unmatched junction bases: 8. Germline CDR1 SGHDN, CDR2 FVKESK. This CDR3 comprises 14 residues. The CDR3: CASSPWTGGSALHF. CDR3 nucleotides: TGTGCCAGCAGCCCTTGGACAGGGGGTTCGGCCCTCCACTTT.

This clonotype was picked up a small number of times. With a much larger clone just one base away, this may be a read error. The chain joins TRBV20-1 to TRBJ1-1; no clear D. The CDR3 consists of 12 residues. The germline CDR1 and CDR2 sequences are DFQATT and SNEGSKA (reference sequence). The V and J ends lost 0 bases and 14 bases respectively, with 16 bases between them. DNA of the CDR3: TGCAGTGCTAGAGATGGACGGGCCCTCTCGTTCTTT. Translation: CSARDGRALSFF.